These 16 T cell receptor beta chains were sequenced from one sample in a study of blood T cell repertoires in COVID-19. Measured with immunoSEQ multiplex PCR; TCRdb has only the in-frame clones, and not every one. This repertoire shows 180,000 or so clones, around 78% found once; its top ten account for 4.4%. Material for sequencing was PBMCs or T cells enriched from blood (not recorded which). The receptors stem from a woman in her 50s who had recovered from COVID-19.

As for this clone: At one end the junction does not follow the germline gene, possibly because of a read error. The chain carries TRBV19 and TRBJ2-1, with 7 bases identical to TRBD2. This CDR3 is 11 amino acids long. Germline assignment: CDR1 LNHDA and CDR2 SQIVND (reference sequence). CDR3 in DNA: TGTGCCAGTAGTTTTCAGCGGGACGCGGTCTTC. Protein product: CASSFQRDAVF.

The gene calls are TRBV19 and TRBJ1-6; D not certain. Per the germline V gene, CDR1 is LNHDA and CDR2 is SQIVND (reference sequence). The CDR3 is 14 amino acids. V shed 5 bases and J shed 0 bases, with 5 bases lying between them. CDR3 residues: CASSPSSYNSPLHF. The CDR3 bases are TGTGCCAGTAGTCCTAGCTCCTATAATTCACCCCTCCACTTT.

This sequence joins TRBV27 and TRBJ1-2; 7 bases are shared with TRBD1. V was clipped by 4 bases and J by 7 bases; unmatched bases: 0. The CDR3 totals 11 residues. Germline CDR1 is MNHEY and CDR2 is SMNVEV (reference sequence). The CDR3 region is CASSSGGGYTF. Here the CDR3 DNA reads TGTGCCAGCAGTTCAGGGGGTGGCTACACCTTC.

This rearrangement joins TRBV2 to TRBJ2-7; tentatively, D is TRBD1 (6 bases). This CDR3 has 11 residues. Per the germline V gene, CDR1 is SNHLY and CDR2 is FYNNEI. V lost 0 bases, J lost 13 bases, and 10 bases lay in between. The DNA for the CDR3 is TGTGCCAGCAGTGAAGCCCGGACAGCTTACGTC. Protein: CASSEARTAYV.

The rearrangement joins TRBV6-2 or TRBV6-3 to TRBJ2-7; TRBD2 is a possible D gene (5 bases). Germline loops: CDR1 MNHEY, CDR2 SVGEGT. CDR3 length equals 14 residues. The V gene lost 2 bases and the J gene lost 4 bases, with 12 bases spanning the gap. The CDR3 DNA follows: TGTGCCAGCAGTTACCAGGTCGGGGTATACGAGCAGTACGTC. It specifies CASSYQVGVYEQYV.

The sample holds a few counts of this clone. The chain has TRBV28 and TRBJ2-7, with 8 nucleotides matching TRBD1. Germline loops: CDR1 MDHEN, CDR2 SYDVKM. CDR3 length: 16 residues. J gave up 0 bases and V 4 bases, and 8 bases lay outside the gene matches. The CDR3 protein is CASSSPGQGGSYEQYV. The DNA for the CDR3 is TGTGCCAGCAGTTCACCAGGACAGGGTGGCTCCTACGAGCAGTACGTC.

The V and J genes are TRBV12-5 and TRBJ1-1; D perhaps matches TRBD1 (5 bases). This CDR3 is 11 amino acids long. The V and J ends lost 6 bases and 10 bases respectively, with 12 bases between them. Germline V gives CDR1 LGHNT, CDR2 FRNRAP. CDR3 residues: CASGKEGLAFF. The CDR3 region has the DNA TGTGCTAGTGGAAAGGAGGGGTTAGCTTTCTTT.

The rearrangement joins TRBV30 to TRBJ2-1; 9 nucleotides line up with TRBD2. The germline V gene has CDR1 GTSNPN and CDR2 SVGIG (reference sequence). The CDR3 is 13 amino acids. The CDR3, as DNA: TGTACCTACGGTAGCGGGAGTGGTAGTGAGCAGTTCTTC. It translates to CTYGSGSGSEQFF. Full variable domain (outside the CDR3, taken from reference TRBV30 and TRBJ2-1): SQTIHQWPATLVQPVGSPLSLECTVEGTSNPNLYWYRQAAGRGLQLLFYSVGIGQISSEVPQNLSASRPQDRQFILSSKKLLLSDSGFYLCTYGSGSGSEQFFGPGTRLTVL.

The chain joins TRBV5-1 to TRBJ1-2, with TRBD1 identical over 7 bases. The CDR3 covers 14 residues. Germline V gives CDR1 SGHRS, CDR2 YFSETQ. J gave up 7 bases and V 2 bases, and 8 bases lay outside the gene matches. CDR3 DNA sequence: TGCGCCAGCAGCTTAGACAGGGAGTCGGCTGGCTACACCTTC. This encodes CASSLDRESAGYTF.

This clone was seen only a few times. This chain joins TRBV25-1 and TRBJ2-1; 11 nucleotides line up with TRBD2. The ends lost 2 bases at V and 2 bases at J; junction bases unmatched: 5. The V gene's germline CDR1 is MGHDK and CDR2 SYGVNS. The CDR3 has 17 amino acids. CDR3 sequence: CASSERTSGRAYNEQFF. In DNA, the CDR3 is TGTGCCAGCAGTGAACGGACTAGCGGGCGCGCCTACAATGAGCAGTTCTTC.

This clone was seen once. The genes are TRBV7-6 and TRBJ1-4; 7 bases align to TRBD1. The trim removed 2 bases at V and 5 bases at J, leaving 5 bases unmatched. In germline, CDR1 is SGHVS, CDR2 FNYEAQ. CDR3 length: 15 residues. The CDR3 sequence is CASSLSGTVNEKLFF. The DNA for the CDR3 is TGTGCCAGCAGCTTATCGGGGACAGTGAATGAAAAACTGTTTTTT.

The chain has TRBV7-2 and TRBJ2-2; D unresolved. The CDR3 contains 14 residues. Germline V gene data show CDR1 as SGHTA and CDR2 as FQGNSA. The V end was cut by 0 bases, the J end by 6 bases, with 8 bases between. The CDR3 DNA reads TGTGCCAGCAGCTTAGCGGGCGCTTCCGGGGAGCTGTTTTTT. Protein product: CASSLAGASGELFF. Full variable domain (outside the CDR3, taken from reference TRBV7-2 and TRBJ2-2): GAGVSQSPSNKVTEKGKDVELRCDPISGHTALYWYRQSLGQGLEFLIYFQGNSAPDKSGLPSDRFSAERTGGSVSTLTIQRTQQEDSAVYLCASSLAGASGELFFGEGSRLTVL.

The rearrangement joins TRBV6-2 or TRBV6-3 to TRBJ2-4, with TRBD1 as a possible D gene (6 bases). The CDR3 extends over 12 amino acids. V shed 6 bases and J shed 9 bases, with 12 bases lying between them. Germline loops: CDR1 MNHEY, CDR2 SVGEGT. This CDR3 reads CASSTGSSIQYF. The CDR3 nucleotides are TGTGCCAGCAGCACAGGGTCGAGCATTCAGTACTTC.

This sequence joins TRBV10-2 and TRBJ1-6, with D hard to call. This CDR3 region has 16 residues. Germline CDR1 and CDR2: WSHSY and SAAADI. V dropped 10 bases and J dropped 7 bases, with 23 bases sitting between them. The CDR3 sequence: CATSGGFFGTNSPLHF. CDR3 in DNA: TGCGCCACCTCAGGAGGCTTCTTTGGCACCAATTCACCCCTCCACTTT.

The chain uses TRBV27 and TRBJ1-2; no clear D gene. Germline V lookup: CDR1 MNHEY, CDR2 SMNVEV (reference sequence). CDR3 length equals 13 residues. V was cut by 0 bases and J by 7 bases, with 9 bases left in between. The DNA for the CDR3 is TGTGCCAGCAGTTTATCTGTGTCGGGTGGCTACACCTTC. As protein: CASSLSVSGGYTF.

This chain connects TRBV18 to TRBJ2-1, with D perhaps matching TRBD2 (6 bases). CDR3 length equals 15 residues. The germline CDR1 and CDR2 sequences are KGHSH and LQKENI. V was trimmed by 3 bases and J by 5 bases, leaving 14 bases between them. CDR3 loop: CASSPLPRTNNEQFF. The CDR3 bases are TGTGCCAGCTCACCTTTACCCCGGACTAACAATGAGCAGTTCTTC.